The 32 T cell receptor beta chains reported below all come from one sample, sequenced in a study of cytomegalovirus exposure and HLA in healthy donors. The PCR had 60 Vbeta and 13 Jbeta primers. Sequenced by immunoSEQ multiplex PCR; TCRdb stores in-frame clones only, minus some. This table holds 150,000 or so clones, approximately 82% found once. The sample was PBMCs. These receptors were collected from a man aged 18 to 30 in good health and CMV-seropositive.

The chain links TRBV19 to TRBJ1-5; 7 bases are a match to TRBD1. The J segment lost 6 bases and the V segment lost 5 bases, leaving 4 bases of the junction unmatched. This CDR3 has 13 residues. Germline V gene data show CDR1 as LNHDA and CDR2 as SQIVND (reference sequence). CDR3 region: CASSVTGVQPQHF. CDR3 nucleotides: TGTGCCAGTAGTGTAACAGGGGTTCAGCCCCAGCATTTT.

This chain joins TRBV5-1 and TRBJ2-3; weak D call: TRBD2 (5 bases). Germline loops: CDR1 SGHRS, CDR2 YFSETQ. V lost 0 bases, J lost 2 bases, and 13 bases lay in between. The CDR3 spans 16 residues. The CDR3 loop reads CASSLGAGIDTDTQYF. The DNA for the CDR3 is TGCGCCAGCAGCTTGGGTGCGGGTATTGACACAGATACGCAGTATTTT.

By share, this clone ranks as large. The sample contains more than one DNA sequence encoding this CDR3. The rearrangement uses TRBV9 and TRBJ2-7; no clear D. Between the trimmed V and J ends, which lost 5 bases and 6 bases, there was a span of 18 bases. Germline values: CDR1 SGDLS, CDR2 YYNGEE. This CDR3 comprises 14 residues. The CDR3: CASSPSGYLSEQYF. CDR3 nucleotides: TGTGCCAGCAGTCCCTCCGGGTACTTGTCCGAGCAGTACTTC.

The chain is built from TRBV7-2 and TRBJ2-7; 9 bases fit TRBD1. The germline CDR1 and CDR2 sequences are SGHTA and FQGNSA. V gave up 5 bases and J gave up 3 bases; unmatched junction bases: 8. The CDR3 contains 15 residues. This CDR3 reads CASSDRTGAGYEQYF. The CDR3 region has the DNA TGTGCCAGCAGCGATAGGACAGGGGCGGGCTACGAGCAGTACTTC.

This chain links TRBV2 with TRBJ2-7; 9 bases fit TRBD1. With 6 bases clipped from V and 3 bases from J, the junction kept 12 bases outside the gene matches. This CDR3 contains 16 residues. Looked up from germline, CDR1 is SNHLY and CDR2 is FYNNEI. The CDR3 coding sequence is TGTGCCAGCAGAAACCGGACAGGGGCGAGGGTCTACGAGCAGTACTTC. The encoded protein is CASRNRTGARVYEQYF. The full variable domain, its missing parts supplied by reference TRBV2 and TRBJ2-7, is EPEVTQTPSHQVTQMGQEVILRCVPISNHLYFYWYRQILGQKVEFLVSFYNNEISEKSEIFDDQFSVERPDGSNFTLKIRSTKLEDSAMYFCASRNRTGARVYEQYFGPGTRLTVT.

The chain uses TRBV12-5 and TRBJ2-1, with TRBD2 matching 9 bases. V lost 6 bases, J lost 2 bases, and 32 bases stayed unmatched. The CDR3 is 24 amino acids. The V gene's germline CDR1 is LGHNT and CDR2 FRNRAP. The CDR3 sequence is CASGLKTHRAWWSGRTKPYNEQFF. CDR3 nucleotides: TGTGCTAGTGGGTTGAAAACTCACAGGGCTTGGTGGAGCGGGAGGACTAAGCCCTACAATGAGCAGTTCTTC.

The chain carries TRBV7-9 and TRBJ2-5; D is unresolved. V lost 4 bases to trimming and J lost 3 bases, with 15 bases between them. The CDR3 totals 15 residues. CDR1 and CDR2 (germline): SEHNR, FQNEAQ (reference sequence). The CDR3 protein is CASSSLLGREETQYF. DNA for the CDR3: TGTGCCAGCAGCTCTCTGTTGGGCAGAGAAGAGACCCAGTACTTC.

The chain is built from TRBV7-2 and TRBJ2-2, with D perhaps matching TRBD2 (5 bases). This CDR3 spans 14 amino acids. Germline V lookup: CDR1 SGHTA, CDR2 FQGNSA. V was clipped by 2 bases and J by 6 bases, with 10 bases between them. The CDR3 loop reads CASSLSPGAGELFF. The DNA for the CDR3 is TGTGCCAGCAGCTTATCGCCCGGGGCCGGGGAGCTGTTTTTT.

The rearrangement links TRBV10-3 to TRBJ2-1; D ambiguous. The CDR3 spans 12 residues. V was clipped by 3 bases and J by 8 bases, with 8 bases between them. Per germline, CDR1 ENHRY and CDR2 SYGVKD. The CDR3 DNA reads TGTGCCATCAGTGACCGCTCAGATGAGCAGTTCTTC. Encoded protein: CAISDRSDEQFF.

This chain connects TRBV19 to TRBJ2-1; 11 bases are shared with TRBD1. Germline V gene data show CDR1 as LNHDA and CDR2 as SQIVND (reference sequence). V dropped 3 bases and J dropped 7; count of bases not matched to a gene: 2. The CDR3 extends over 14 amino acids. The CDR3 protein is CASSMGTGGNEQFF. DNA of the CDR3: TGTGCCAGTAGTATGGGGACAGGGGGGAATGAGCAGTTCTTC.

The J gene is TRBJ2-7, the V gene TRBV2; D is undetermined. The germline V gene has CDR1 SNHLY and CDR2 FYNNEI. Between the trimmed V and J ends, which lost 3 bases and 2 bases, there was a span of 5 bases. The CDR3 consists of 12 residues. In DNA form, the CDR3 reads TGTGCCAGCAGTGATGTCGCCTACGAGCAGTACTTC. Its translation: CASSDVAYEQYF. The full variable domain, completed using reference TRBV2 and TRBJ2-7, is EPEVTQTPSHQVTQMGQEVILRCVPISNHLYFYWYRQILGQKVEFLVSFYNNEISEKSEIFDDQFSVERPDGSNFTLKIRSTKLEDSAMYFCASSDVAYEQYFGPGTRLTVT.

This clone was observed once. The chain links TRBV6-1 to TRBJ1-5; D is unclear. The CDR3 loop spans 13 amino acids. Trimming removed 6 bases from V and 4 bases from J, with 10 bases in between. Looked up from germline, CDR1 is MNHNS and CDR2 is SASEGT. CDR3 in amino acids: CASRQQLNQPQHF. CDR3 coding DNA: TGTGCCAGCAGGCAACAGCTGAATCAGCCCCAGCATTTT.

This chain joins TRBV7-8 and TRBJ2-7, with D uncertain. The CDR3 spans 13 residues. Germline lookup yields CDR1 SGHVS and CDR2 FQNEAQ. V was clipped by 1 base and J by 3 bases, with 7 bases between them. The CDR3 sequence: CASSLEVSYEQYF. CDR3 bases: TGTGCCAGCAGCTTAGAAGTCAGCTACGAGCAGTACTTC.

The chain combines TRBV18 with TRBJ1-1; no clear D gene. Per germline, CDR1 KGHSH and CDR2 LQKENI. V was cut by 5 bases and J by 3 bases, with 16 bases left in between. The CDR3 is 15 amino acids. In nucleotides, the CDR3 is TGTGCCAGCTCATCGGGGTACGGGGAGGACACTGAAGCTTTCTTT. Residues: CASSSGYGEDTEAFF.

This clone has more than one count but fewer than ten. V and J are TRBV28 and TRBJ2-5; 9 bases agree with TRBD2. The V and J ends lost 1 base and 7 bases, in that order; junction bases with no gene match: 10. The CDR3 totals 16 residues. The germline V gene encodes CDR1 MDHEN and CDR2 SYDVKM. The CDR3 DNA is TGTGCCAGCAGTTTATCCCCCCAGCGGGAGGCCCCGACCCAGTACTTC. It is translated as CASSLSPQREAPTQYF.

This chain links TRBV29-1 with TRBJ2-7, with 9 nucleotides matching TRBD1. CDR3 length equals 13 residues. Germline assignment: CDR1 SQVTM and CDR2 ANQGSEA. V lost 7 bases to trimming and J lost 5 bases; unmatched junction nucleotides: 9. The CDR3, as DNA: TGCAGCGGGCGGGACAGGGATCCCCACGAGCAGTACTTC. This translates into CSGRDRDPHEQYF.

This clone has a single count. V gene TRBV10-1 combines with J gene TRBJ2-7, with D perhaps TRBD2 (6 bases). Trimming took off 9 bases at V and 6 bases at J, with 9 bases between the two ends. Per the germline V gene, CDR1 is WNHNN and CDR2 is SYGVQD (reference sequence). The CDR3 is 10 amino acids. DNA for the CDR3: TGCGCCAGGGGGAGGCTCGAGCAGTACTTC. It translates to CARGRLEQYF.

The gene calls are TRBV15 and TRBJ2-7; D is perhaps TRBD2 (5 bases). Trimming stripped 3 bases from V and 6 bases from J, with 15 bases between. The CDR3 totals 14 residues. Germline values: CDR1 LNHNV, CDR2 YYDKDF (reference sequence). Here the CDR3 DNA reads TGTGCCACCAGCAGGGTGGATACGGGGTCCGAGCAGTACTTC. This sequence encodes CATSRVDTGSEQYF.

The genes are TRBV29-1 and TRBJ1-1; D remains ambiguous. Deletions cut 4 bases from V and 4 bases from J, with 13 bases between. The germline V gene has CDR1 SQVTM and CDR2 ANQGSEA. There are 13 residues in the CDR3. CDR3 amino acids: CSVAPTAATEAFF. For the CDR3, the DNA is TGCAGCGTTGCTCCCACAGCCGCCACTGAAGCTTTCTTT.

The chain couples TRBV6-1 to TRBJ1-1; the match to TRBD1 covers 7 bases. Germline CDR1 MNHNS, CDR2 SASEGT. The CDR3 sequence is 14 residues long. Unmatched junction bases numbered 6, after V lost 5 bases and J lost 3 bases. The CDR3 loop reads CASSNRGPDTEAFF. CDR3 nucleotide sequence: TGTGCCAGCAGTAACAGGGGTCCCGACACTGAAGCTTTCTTT.

The table lists this clone with a few counts. J is TRBJ2-7 and V is TRBV4-1, with D maybe TRBD2 (6 bases). The CDR3 covers 16 residues. The V end lost 0 bases, the J end lost 5 bases, and 17 bases lay between the germline ends. The germline V gene encodes CDR1 MGHRA and CDR2 YSYEKL. The CDR3 protein is CASSQDTGTGPHEQYF. DNA of the CDR3: TGCGCCAGCAGCCAAGATACTGGGACTGGCCCCCACGAGCAGTACTTC.

The chain carries TRBV18 and TRBJ1-4, with a tentative D call TRBD1 (6 bases). The V and J ends lost 2 bases and 8 bases respectively, with 15 bases between them. Germline V CDR1 and CDR2: KGHSH, LQKENI. The CDR3 loop spans 15 amino acids. This CDR3 is CASSPGQPLMEKLFF. Written as DNA, the CDR3 is TGTGCCAGCTCACCAGGACAGCCCCTGATGGAAAAACTGTTTTTT.

The rearrangement uses TRBV5-4 and TRBJ2-3, with 13 bases aligning to TRBD2. The germline V gene has CDR1 SGHNT and CDR2 YYREEE (reference sequence). CDR3 length: 14 residues. J gave up 10 bases and V 3 bases, and 5 bases lay outside the gene matches. CDR3 loop: CASSSGTSGDSQYF. Written as DNA, the CDR3 is TGTGCCAGCAGCTCCGGGACTAGCGGGGACTCGCAGTATTTT.

The chain combines TRBV7-3 with TRBJ2-1; 10 bases are shared with TRBD1. Trimming cost V 3 bases and J 7 bases; bases outside gene matches: 6. This CDR3 region has 15 residues. CDR1 is SGHTA and CDR2 is FQGTGA in the germline V gene. The CDR3 region has the DNA TGTGCCAGCAGCTTCCCGGGACAGGGGCTTAATGAGCAGTTCTTC. It codes for CASSFPGQGLNEQFF. The full variable domain, completed using reference TRBV7-3 and TRBJ2-1, is GAGVSQTPSNKVTEKGKYVELRCDPISGHTALYWYRQSLGQGPEFLIYFQGTGAADDSGLPNDRFFAVRPEGSVSTLKIQRTERGDSAVYLCASSFPGQGLNEQFFGPGTRLTVL.

The J gene is TRBJ2-7, the V gene TRBV18, with TRBD1 matching 8 bases. J gave up 2 bases and V 2 bases, and 5 bases lay outside the gene matches. This CDR3 has 15 residues. Germline values: CDR1 KGHSH, CDR2 LQKENI. CDR3 nucleotide sequence: TGTGCCAGCTCACCAAAAGGACAGGGACCCTACGAGCAGTACTTC. This sequence encodes CASSPKGQGPYEQYF.

This rearrangement joins TRBV7-9 to TRBJ2-2; no clear D gene. The length of the CDR3 is 14 residues. V was trimmed by 3 bases and J by 6 bases, leaving 11 bases between them. Per germline, CDR1 SEHNR and CDR2 FQNEAQ (reference sequence). In nucleotides, the CDR3 is TGTGCCAGCAGCTTTTTTGCAGATTCCGGGGAGCTGTTTTTT. Translated, it gives CASSFFADSGELFF.

This clone has just a few counts. The V gene is TRBV30, the J gene TRBJ1-5; no definite D call. Trimming cost V 1 base and J 5 bases, with 6 bases left between them. The germline V gene has CDR1 GTSNPN and CDR2 SVGIG (reference sequence). CDR3 size: 12 residues. For the CDR3, the DNA is TGTGCCTGGAGTGCCTTTGATCAGCCCCAGCATTTT. This translates into CAWSAFDQPQHF.

The genes are TRBV2 and TRBJ2-7; 11 nucleotides agree with TRBD2. The CDR3 contains 15 residues. V shed 7 bases, J shed 4 bases, and the junction held 9 bases outside the gene matches. Per the germline V gene, CDR1 is SNHLY and CDR2 is FYNNEI. The CDR3 loop reads CASTRGTSGAYEQYF. The CDR3 region has the DNA TGTGCCAGCACTCGAGGGACTAGCGGTGCTTACGAGCAGTACTTC. Variable domain in full (rest from reference TRBV2 and TRBJ2-7): EPEVTQTPSHQVTQMGQEVILRCVPISNHLYFYWYRQILGQKVEFLVSFYNNEISEKSEIFDDQFSVERPDGSNFTLKIRSTKLEDSAMYFCASTRGTSGAYEQYFGPGTRLTVT.

The chain joins TRBV28 to TRBJ1-1; no clear D gene. The CDR3 extends over 14 amino acids. Germline V gene data show CDR1 as MDHEN and CDR2 as SYDVKM. V shed 6 bases and J shed 2 bases, with 13 bases lying between them. CDR3 in DNA: TGTGCCAGCAGCCGGATCGGAGTAAACACTGAAGCTTTCTTT. It translates to CASSRIGVNTEAFF.

The J gene is TRBJ1-1, the V gene TRBV15, with 7 bases aligning to TRBD1. The CDR3 length is 13 residues. The trim removed 8 bases at V and 3 bases at J, leaving 6 bases unmatched. Per germline, CDR1 LNHNV and CDR2 YYDKDF (reference sequence). The CDR3 loop reads CATARQGYTEAFF. Written as DNA, the CDR3 is TGTGCCACCGCACGACAGGGTTACACTGAAGCTTTCTTT.

V is TRBV30 and J is TRBJ2-7; 9 positions agree with TRBD2. Unmatched junction bases numbered 8, after V lost 4 bases and J lost 7 bases. CDR3 length: 13 residues. Germline values: CDR1 GTSNPN, CDR2 SVGIG (reference sequence). CDR3 loop: CAWTSGTLGEQYF. Written as DNA, the CDR3 is TGTGCCTGGACTAGCGGGACCCTCGGGGAGCAGTACTTC.

V usage is TRBV7-9 and J usage is TRBJ2-6; TRBD1 is a possible D gene (6 bases). The ends were cut back, 5 bases at V and 3 bases at J, with 11 bases in the middle. CDR1 and CDR2 (germline): SEHNR, FQNEAQ (reference sequence). There are 15 residues in the CDR3. The CDR3 region has the DNA TGTGCCAGCAGCCCCCAGGGGTATGGGGCCAACGTCCTGACTTTC. Residues: CASSPQGYGANVLTF.